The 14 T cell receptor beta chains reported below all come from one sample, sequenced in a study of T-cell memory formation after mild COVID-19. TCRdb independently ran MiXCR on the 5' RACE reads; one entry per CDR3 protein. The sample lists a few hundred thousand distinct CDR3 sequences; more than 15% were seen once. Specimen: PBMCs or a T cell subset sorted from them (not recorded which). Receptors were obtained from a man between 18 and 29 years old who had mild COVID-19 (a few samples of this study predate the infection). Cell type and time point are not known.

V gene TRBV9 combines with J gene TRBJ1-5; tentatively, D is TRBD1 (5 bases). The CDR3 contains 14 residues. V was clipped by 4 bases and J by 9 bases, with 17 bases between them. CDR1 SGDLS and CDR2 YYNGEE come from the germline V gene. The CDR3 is CASSLGGARGPQHF. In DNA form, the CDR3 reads TGTGCCAGCAGCCTCGGGGGAGCCCGGGGGCCCCAGCATTTT.

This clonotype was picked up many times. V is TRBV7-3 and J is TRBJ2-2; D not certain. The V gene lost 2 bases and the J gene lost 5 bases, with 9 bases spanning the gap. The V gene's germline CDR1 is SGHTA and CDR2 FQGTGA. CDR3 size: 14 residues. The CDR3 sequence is CASSLVGRTGELFF. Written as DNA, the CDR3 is TGTGCCAGCAGCTTAGTAGGGCGAACCGGGGAGCTGTTTTTT.

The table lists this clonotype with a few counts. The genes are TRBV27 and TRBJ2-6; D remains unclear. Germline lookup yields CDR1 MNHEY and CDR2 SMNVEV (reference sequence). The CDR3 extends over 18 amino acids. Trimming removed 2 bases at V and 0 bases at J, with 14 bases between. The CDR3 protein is CASSLRPRVFSGANVLTF. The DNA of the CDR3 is TGTGCCAGCAGTTTACGCCCCCGGGTCTTCTCTGGGGCCAACGTCCTGACTTTC.

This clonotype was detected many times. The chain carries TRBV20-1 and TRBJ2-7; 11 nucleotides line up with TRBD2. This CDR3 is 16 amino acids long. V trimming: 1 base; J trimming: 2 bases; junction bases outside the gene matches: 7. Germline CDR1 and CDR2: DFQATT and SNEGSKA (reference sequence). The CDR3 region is CSARGQGLAVAYEQYV. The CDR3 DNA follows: TGCAGTGCTAGAGGACAGGGACTAGCGGTGGCCTACGAGCAGTACGTC.

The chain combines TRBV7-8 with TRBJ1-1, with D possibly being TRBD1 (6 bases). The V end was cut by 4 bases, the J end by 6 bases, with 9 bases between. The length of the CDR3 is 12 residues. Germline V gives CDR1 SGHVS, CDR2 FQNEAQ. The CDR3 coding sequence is TGTGCCAGCAGCTGGGGGCTACCTGAAGCTTTCTTT. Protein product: CASSWGLPEAFF.

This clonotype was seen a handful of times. This chain's CDR3 is CASSVAAGPNQPQHF. The CDR3 nucleotides are TGTGCCAGCAGCGTCGCGGCAGGGCCCAATCAGCCCCAGCATTTT. The chain joins TRBV7-2 to TRBJ1-5, with D possibly TRBD1 on 5 matching bases. Germline V gene lookup returns CDR1 SGHTA and CDR2 FQGNSA. The germline V and J ends were trimmed by 5 bases and 3 bases, with 14 bases remaining between them. The CDR3 sequence is 15 residues long.

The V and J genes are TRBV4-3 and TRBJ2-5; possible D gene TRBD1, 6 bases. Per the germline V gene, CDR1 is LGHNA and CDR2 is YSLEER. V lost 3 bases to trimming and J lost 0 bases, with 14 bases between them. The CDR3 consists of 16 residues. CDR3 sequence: CASSQGWDKYQETQYF. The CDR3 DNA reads TGCGCCAGCAGCCAGGGTTGGGACAAGTACCAAGAGACCCAGTACTTC.

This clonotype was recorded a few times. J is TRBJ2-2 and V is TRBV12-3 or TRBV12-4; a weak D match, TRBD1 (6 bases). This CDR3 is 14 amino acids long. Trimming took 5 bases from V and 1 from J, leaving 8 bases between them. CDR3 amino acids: CASSVQGNTGELFF. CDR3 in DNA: TGTGCCAGCAGTGTACAGGGGAACACCGGGGAGCTGTTTTTT.

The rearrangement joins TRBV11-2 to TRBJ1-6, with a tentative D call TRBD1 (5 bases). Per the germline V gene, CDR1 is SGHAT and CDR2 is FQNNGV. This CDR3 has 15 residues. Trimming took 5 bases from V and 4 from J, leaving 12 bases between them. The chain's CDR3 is CASSTGRLYNSPLHF. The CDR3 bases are TGTGCCAGCAGCACGGGACGATTATATAATTCACCCCTCCACTTT.

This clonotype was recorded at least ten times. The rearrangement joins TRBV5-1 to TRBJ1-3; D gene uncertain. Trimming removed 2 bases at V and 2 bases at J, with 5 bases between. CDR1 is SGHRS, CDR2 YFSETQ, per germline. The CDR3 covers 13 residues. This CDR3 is CASSLGTGNTIYF. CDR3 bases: TGCGCCAGCAGCTTAGGGACTGGAAACACCATATATTTT.

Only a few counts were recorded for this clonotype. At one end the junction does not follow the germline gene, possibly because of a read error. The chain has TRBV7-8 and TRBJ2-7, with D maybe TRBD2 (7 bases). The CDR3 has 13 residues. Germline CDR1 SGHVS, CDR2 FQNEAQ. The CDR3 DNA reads TGTGCCAGCAGCCCCATACAGGGAACGGGGGGCCCCTTC. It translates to CASSPIQGTGGPF.

The DNA for the CDR3 is TGTGCCAGCAGCTGGGGGACAGGGGGCTATGAGCAGTTCTTC. This translates into CASSWGTGGYEQFF. The gene calls are TRBV5-6 and TRBJ2-1; 12 bases align to TRBD1. The V and J ends lost 3 bases and 8 bases, in that order; junction bases with no gene match: 3. The CDR3 consists of 14 residues. Germline V gene sequence: CDR1 SGHDT, CDR2 YYEEEE.

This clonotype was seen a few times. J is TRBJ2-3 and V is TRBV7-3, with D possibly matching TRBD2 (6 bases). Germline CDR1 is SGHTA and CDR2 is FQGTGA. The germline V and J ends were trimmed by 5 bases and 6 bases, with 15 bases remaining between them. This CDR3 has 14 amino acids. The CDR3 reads CASSRAGSPDTQYF. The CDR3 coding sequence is TGTGCCAGCAGCCGAGCGGGTTCACCGGATACGCAGTATTTT.

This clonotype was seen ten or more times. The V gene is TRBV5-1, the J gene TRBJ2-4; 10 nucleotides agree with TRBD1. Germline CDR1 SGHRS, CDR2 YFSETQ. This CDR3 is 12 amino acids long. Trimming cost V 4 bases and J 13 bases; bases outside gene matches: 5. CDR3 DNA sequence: TGCGCCAGCAGCGGCGGGACAGGGGCCCAGTACTTC. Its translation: CASSGGTGAQYF.